The present TCR beta chain was sequenced within a study of cytomegalovirus exposure and HLA in healthy donors. Looking at the study overall: Roughly 80% of 398 genotyped donors fell in the Caucasian-associated ancestry cluster.

Study-wide findings and caveats: Reports credit the classifier with highly specific, highly sensitive diagnosis of cytomegalovirus status. When analyzed later, the rates of TCR association showed variation by HLA locus, with DRB1 the most and HLA-C the fewest.

13 Jbeta primers and 60 Vbeta primers were used for the PCR. In the authors' methods: Later analysis identified tens of millions of unique TCR beta chains, about 11 million shared. This table comes from immunoSEQ multiplex PCR, and its TCRdb copy is limited to in-frame clones, with some not included. The D gene and trimming were derived from the DNA, and the V and J assignments and clone size from that table. The sample includes roughly 190,000 clones, around 74% seen only once; the top ten take over 3%. Concerning this clone: Its antigen is unidentified.

Germline values: CDR1 SEHNR, CDR2 FQNEAQ (reference sequence). Trimming stripped 1 base from V and 1 base from J, with 11 bases between. The CDR3 length is 15 residues. Specimen: PBMCs. The V gene is TRBV7-9, the J gene TRBJ2-7; TRBD2 might be the D (6 bases). The receptor was derived from a female donor in good health and CMV-seronegative. In nucleotides, the CDR3 is TGTGCCAGCAGCTTAGAGGGAGGCCTTTCCTACGAGCAGTACTTC. This encodes CASSLEGGLSYEQYF.